Listed here are 27 T cell receptor beta chains from one sample, sequenced in a study of blood T cell repertoires in COVID-19. Clones were read by immunoSEQ multiplex PCR, and TCRdb kept only the in-frame ones, dropping some. In the table there are about 220,000 clones, 65% to 90% of which are singletons. Specimen: peripheral blood. The receptors shown here come from a man aged 50 to 60 with active or convalescent COVID-19.

The rearrangement uses TRBV5-1 and TRBJ1-4; 9 positions match TRBD1. V lost 2 bases, J lost 0 bases, and 5 bases stayed unmatched. The CDR3 is 17 residues long. Germline V CDR1 and CDR2: SGHRS, YFSETQ. In DNA form, the CDR3 reads TGCGCCAGCAGCTTTTTGGGACAGGGAGCAACTAATGAAAAACTGTTTTTT. The encoded protein is CASSFLGQGATNEKLFF.

V gene TRBV4-3 combines with J gene TRBJ1-2; D possibly corresponds to TRBD1 (5 bases). The CDR3 contains 14 residues. CDR1 and CDR2 (germline): LGHNA, YSLEER. V was pared by 1 base and J by 4 bases, with 10 bases between. CDR3 loop: CASSQAGGGYGYTF. As DNA, the CDR3 is TGCGCCAGCAGCCAAGCGGGGGGAGGCTATGGCTACACCTTC.

The chain is built from TRBV4-1 and TRBJ2-1; possibly TRBD1 for D (6 bases). Per the germline V gene, CDR1 is MGHRA and CDR2 is YSYEKL. The CDR3 is made up of 17 amino acids. Trimming took 0 bases from V and 5 from J, leaving 17 bases between them. The DNA of the CDR3 is TGCGCCAGCAGCCAAGATAGTGGACAGTCTTACAACAATGAGCAGTTCTTC. Translation: CASSQDSGQSYNNEQFF.

This clone was picked up one time. Written as DNA, the CDR3 is TGTGCCAGCAGCGTAGGGCAGTTGGGAAACACCATATATTTT. Protein: CASSVGQLGNTIYF. V is TRBV9 and J is TRBJ1-3; D is undetermined. This CDR3 is built from 14 residues. Germline V gene lookup returns CDR1 SGDLS and CDR2 YYNGEE. The V end lost 0 bases, the J end lost 4 bases, and 8 bases lay between the germline ends.

The chain carries TRBV19 and TRBJ1-5; TRBD1 matches 7 bases. The CDR3 has 14 amino acids. V dropped 3 bases and J dropped 6; count of bases not matched to a gene: 5. Looked up from germline, CDR1 is LNHDA and CDR2 is SQIVND (reference sequence). The CDR3 region is CASSIEGGSQPQHF. The CDR3 nucleotides are TGTGCCAGTAGTATCGAAGGGGGCAGTCAGCCCCAGCATTTT.

The chain joins TRBV28 to TRBJ2-5; D is ambiguous. Between the trimmed V and J ends, which lost 6 bases and 2 bases, there was a span of 13 bases. Germline CDR1 is MDHEN and CDR2 is SYDVKM. CDR3 length: 14 residues. The CDR3 spells CASSVTVSQETQYF. CDR3 sequence (DNA): TGTGCCAGCAGCGTCACAGTGTCTCAAGAGACCCAGTACTTC. Supplemented by reference TRBV28 and TRBJ2-5, the full variable domain reads DVKVTQSSRYLVKRTGEKVFLECVQDMDHENMFWYRQDPGLGLRLIYFSYDVKMKEKGDIPEGYSVSREKKERFSLILESASTNQTSMYLCASSVTVSQETQYFGPGTRLLVL.

V gene TRBV6-2 or TRBV6-3 combines with J gene TRBJ1-1; no clear D. CDR3 length equals 14 residues. Trimming left V 2 bases short and J 3 bases short, with 10 bases between. CDR1 is MNHEY, CDR2 SVGEGT, per germline. The CDR3 protein is CASSYGLADTEAFF. The CDR3 coding sequence is TGTGCCAGCAGTTACGGTCTAGCGGACACTGAAGCTTTCTTT.

The chain is built from TRBV5-1 and TRBJ1-1; 8 bases are shared with TRBD1. There are 14 residues in the CDR3. V was clipped by 4 bases and J by 1 base; unmatched bases: 3. Germline loops: CDR1 SGHRS, CDR2 YFSETQ. CDR3 in DNA: TGCGCCAGCAGCCCGGGACAGGCGAACACTGAAGCTTTCTTT. This sequence encodes CASSPGQANTEAFF.

This sequence joins TRBV10-1 and TRBJ2-3; D possibly corresponds to TRBD1 (6 bases). Trimming removed 2 bases from V and 0 bases from J, with 27 bases in between. Germline values: CDR1 WNHNN, CDR2 SYGVQD (reference sequence). This CDR3 spans 21 amino acids. DNA for the CDR3: TGCGCCAGCAGTGAGCCCCCCGGGGCCACTGGACAGACACCTAGCACAGATACGCAGTATTTT. Translation: CASSEPPGATGQTPSTDTQYF.

Worth noting for this clone: A read error may produce the germline difference seen at one junction end. The V call is TRBV3-1 (or the pseudogene TRBV3-2), the J call TRBJ1-5, with 7 bases aligning to TRBD1. This CDR3 has 21 residues. Looked up from germline, CDR1 is LGHDT and CDR2 is YNNKEL (reference sequence). The CDR3 sequence: CASSQDPGQDESFYSSQPQHF. For the CDR3, the DNA is TGTGCCAGCAGCCAAGATCCCGGACAGGACGAGTCTTTTTATAGCAGTCAGCCCCAGCATTTT.

The chain carries TRBV5-5 and TRBJ1-5; 9 bases line up with TRBD1. V was pared by 1 base and J by 4 bases, with 3 bases of the junction left unmatched. Germline V gene sequence: CDR1 SGHKS, CDR2 YYEKEE (reference sequence). The CDR3 totals 15 residues. The CDR3 region has the DNA TGTGCCAGCAGCTTGTGGGGACAGGGTAATCAGCCCCAGCATTTT. Residues: CASSLWGQGNQPQHF.

This chain uses TRBV6-5 with TRBJ2-3; 7 bases fit TRBD2. The V gene's germline CDR1 is MNHEY and CDR2 SVGAGI. The CDR3 has 15 residues. Trimming at V came to 5 bases and at J to 3 bases, leaving 8 bases not matched to a gene. CDR3 bases: TGTGCCAGCAGTCCCGCGGGAGATAGGACAGATACGCAGTATTTT. It is translated as CASSPAGDRTDTQYF.

This clone was recorded once. The chain employs TRBV6-1 and TRBJ2-2, with D possibly matching TRBD1 (5 bases). Trimming stripped 2 bases from V and 6 bases from J, with 10 bases between. CDR3 length: 14 residues. Germline V lookup: CDR1 MNHNS, CDR2 SASEGT. CDR3 sequence reads: CASSESAGPGELFF. CDR3 bases: TGTGCCAGCAGTGAATCGGCAGGGCCCGGGGAGCTGTTTTTT.

This chain connects TRBV2 to TRBJ2-2; TRBD2 aligns across 12 bases. The V gene's germline CDR1 is SNHLY and CDR2 FYNNEI. Trimming removed 5 bases from V and 3 bases from J; junction bases left unmatched: 7. The CDR3 spans 17 residues. CDR3 residues: CASSKGLAGWYTGELFF. The CDR3 DNA reads TGTGCCAGCAGTAAGGGACTAGCGGGTTGGTACACCGGGGAGCTGTTTTTT.

The genes are TRBV27 and TRBJ1-6, with 7 bases identical to TRBD1. CDR3 length: 15 amino acids. The V gene end was trimmed by 6 bases and the J gene end by 4 bases; junction bases not matched to a gene: 6. Germline V CDR1 and CDR2: MNHEY, SMNVEV (reference sequence). As DNA, the CDR3 is TGTGCCAGCAGCCGCGGGACAGCGTATAATTCACCCCTCCACTTT. Residues: CASSRGTAYNSPLHF.

The genes are TRBV7-9 and TRBJ2-1; the match to TRBD2 covers 9 bases. Trimming at V came to 4 bases and at J to 5 bases, leaving 9 bases not matched to a gene. CDR1 and CDR2 from the germline V gene are SEHNR and FQNEAQ (reference sequence). The CDR3 length is 16 residues. For the CDR3, the DNA is TGTGCCAGCAGCTCCCCAAAGACTAGCGGAGACAATGAGCAGTTCTTC. This translates into CASSSPKTSGDNEQFF.

This chain uses TRBV9 with TRBJ1-6; 10 positions agree with TRBD1. The germline gives CDR1 SGDLS, CDR2 YYNGEE. The J segment lost 5 bases and the V segment lost 2 bases, leaving 7 bases of the junction unmatched. The CDR3 consists of 17 residues. The CDR3 loop is CASSVEDRGLNNSPLHF. The CDR3 coding sequence is TGTGCCAGCAGCGTTGAAGACAGGGGGCTGAATAATTCACCCCTCCACTTT.

The rearrangement uses TRBV29-1 and TRBJ1-1; D is undetermined. The V end was cut by 4 bases, the J end by 4 bases, with 10 bases between. Germline V CDR1 and CDR2: SQVTM, ANQGSEA. This CDR3 is 12 amino acids long. This chain's CDR3 is CSVVWGGTEAFF. The DNA of the CDR3 is TGCAGCGTTGTATGGGGAGGCACTGAAGCTTTCTTT.

The chain couples TRBV5-1 to TRBJ2-1; 9 bases map to TRBD1. The V segment lost 4 bases and the J segment 3 bases; nucleotides outside the gene matches: 11. The CDR3 spans 17 residues. Germline values: CDR1 SGHRS, CDR2 YFSETQ. CDR3 in DNA: TGCGCCAGCAGCCAACGGACAGGGGATCCTAACTACAATGAGCAGTTCTTC. Protein product: CASSQRTGDPNYNEQFF.

The rearrangement uses TRBV3-1 (or the pseudogene TRBV3-2) and TRBJ2-5, with D possibly TRBD1 on 7 matching bases. Germline CDR1 and CDR2: LGHDT and YNNKEL (reference sequence). Trimming took off 8 bases at V and 2 bases at J, with 15 bases between the two ends. The CDR3 is 14 residues long. The chain's CDR3 is CASLSRDRQETQYF. The CDR3 DNA is TGTGCCAGCCTGTCGCGGGACAGACAAGAGACCCAGTACTTC.

The rearrangement joins TRBV7-2 to TRBJ1-2; D is uncertain. CDR1 is SGHTA, CDR2 FQGNSA, per germline. The CDR3 is made up of 12 amino acids. Trimming cost V 3 bases and J 3 bases, with 5 bases left between them. As DNA, the CDR3 is TGTGCCAGCAGCTTCGGTGACTATGGCTACACCTTC. Amino acid sequence: CASSFGDYGYTF.

The chain links TRBV6-2 or TRBV6-3 to TRBJ1-5, with D possibly being TRBD1 (6 bases). V was shortened by 2 bases and J by 3 bases, with 11 bases between the two germline ends. The CDR3 covers 15 residues. Germline loops: CDR1 MNHEY, CDR2 SVGEGT. The CDR3 sequence: CASSYRRGFNQPQHF. CDR3 in DNA: TGTGCCAGCAGTTACCGTAGGGGGTTCAATCAGCCCCAGCATTTT.

The CDR3: CASSPDRRYGYTF. The CDR3 DNA is TGTGCCAGCAGCCCGGACAGAAGGTATGGCTACACCTTC. The chain couples TRBV12-3 or TRBV12-4 to TRBJ1-2, with D tentatively TRBD1 (6 bases). The CDR3 is made up of 13 amino acids. V lost 6 bases, J lost 5 bases, and 13 bases lay in between.

This rearrangement joins TRBV6-2 or TRBV6-3 to TRBJ1-5, with 7 bases matching TRBD1. The CDR3 contains 18 residues. Germline V lookup: CDR1 MNHEY, CDR2 SVGEGT. The V segment lost 0 bases and the J segment 4 bases; nucleotides outside the gene matches: 12. CDR3 sequence (DNA): TGTGCCAGCAGTTACTCCCCTCGACAGGGAAGGGGGAATCAGCCCCAGCATTTT. Protein sequence: CASSYSPRQGRGNQPQHF.

This chain uses TRBV3-1 (or the pseudogene TRBV3-2) with TRBJ1-2; TRBD1 aligns across 9 bases. V gave up 1 base and J gave up 3 bases; unmatched junction bases: 6. The CDR3 has 16 residues. CDR1 and CDR2 from the germline V gene are LGHDT and YNNKEL (reference sequence). The CDR3 sequence is CASSQVGTGWDYGYTF. CDR3 sequence (DNA): TGTGCCAGCAGCCAAGTCGGGACAGGGTGGGACTATGGCTACACCTTC.

This sequence joins TRBV9 and TRBJ2-5; D is possibly TRBD2 (6 bases). The germline V gene encodes CDR1 SGDLS and CDR2 YYNGEE. The CDR3 spans 15 residues. V was trimmed by 0 bases and J by 5 bases, leaving 14 bases between them. Here the CDR3 DNA reads TGTGCCAGCAGCGTAGGTCCCCCCCTAGCGGAGACCCAGTACTTC. Protein: CASSVGPPLAETQYF.

The chain is built from TRBV2 and TRBJ1-2; D possibly corresponds to TRBD1 (5 bases). The CDR3 has 13 amino acids. CDR1 SNHLY and CDR2 FYNNEI come from the germline V gene. The V gene lost 8 bases and the J gene lost 1 base, with 11 bases spanning the gap. The chain's CDR3 is CASQGGVNYGYTF. CDR3 DNA: TGTGCCAGCCAGGGCGGGGTTAACTATGGCTACACCTTC.